This T cell receptor beta chain appears in the sequencing data of a study of cytomegalovirus exposure and HLA in healthy donors. Findings and caveats of the study: TCR beta sequences reportedly predicted most subjects' HLA-A and HLA-B alleles accurately.

On this clone: Its antigen is currently unknown.

13 Jbeta primers and 60 Vbeta primers were used for the PCR. Some clones are missing from TCRdb's copy, which holds only in-frame ones; the method was immunoSEQ multiplex PCR. The data show approximately 140,000 clones, more than 60% seen once. This TCR came from a man aged 35 to 55 in good health and CMV-seropositive. The material sequenced was PBMCs.

The CDR3 DNA follows: TGTGCCAGCAGCCAAGAAGAGGGCATTACGCAGTATTTT. It specifies CASSQEEGITQYF. The chain combines TRBV14 with TRBJ2-3; maybe TRBD2 (5 bases). Trimming pared 0 bases from V and 8 bases from J, leaving 9 bases between. This CDR3 spans 13 amino acids. CDR1 SGHDN and CDR2 FVKESK come from the germline V gene.